Each of the 4 T cell receptor beta chains below was sequenced from the same sample in a study of cytomegalovirus exposure and HLA in healthy donors. A multiplex PCR was run with 60 Vbeta primers and 13 Jbeta primers. Produced via immunoSEQ multiplex PCR; TCRdb's table is partial and in-frame only. The sample gives roughly 130,000 clones, about four fifths of which show up once; roughly 1.3% is in the top ten. The sequenced sample was PBMCs. The receptor source for this set is a male donor in good health and CMV-seropositive.

The chain couples TRBV6-5 to TRBJ2-5; 8 positions agree with TRBD2. In germline, CDR1 is MNHEY, CDR2 SVGAGI. The trim removed 7 bases at V and 5 bases at J, leaving 12 bases unmatched. This CDR3 region has 15 residues. The CDR3 spells CASTHGGVGGETQYF. For the CDR3, the DNA is TGTGCCAGCACCCACGGGGGGGTCGGTGGGGAGACCCAGTACTTC.

The rearrangement uses TRBV6-1 and TRBJ2-7; weak D call: TRBD1 (6 bases). The CDR3 has 13 amino acids. The V gene's germline CDR1 is MNHNS and CDR2 SASEGT. Trimming pared 8 bases from V and 0 bases from J, leaving 11 bases between. In DNA form, the CDR3 reads TGTGCCAGCCATCAGGGGCCCTCCTACGAGCAGTACTTC. Its translation is CASHQGPSYEQYF.

The V and J genes are TRBV5-4 and TRBJ2-3; TRBD2 matches at 13 bases. Trimming took 2 bases from V and 4 from J; bases not matched to a gene: 7. CDR3 length: 17 residues. CDR1 is SGHNT and CDR2 is YYREEE in the germline V gene (reference sequence). Here the CDR3 DNA reads TGTGCCAGCAGCTTAGGACTAGCGGGGGTTGTCGCAGATACGCAGTATTTT. Its protein is CASSLGLAGVVADTQYF.

The chain combines TRBV4-3 with TRBJ2-2; D perhaps matches TRBD1 (8 bases). The CDR3 contains 15 residues. Germline V CDR1 and CDR2: LGHNA, YSLEER. V was clipped by 1 base and J by 7 bases, with 13 bases between them. CDR3 sequence reads: CASSQGTGGVGELFF. In DNA, the CDR3 is TGCGCCAGCAGCCAAGGTACAGGGGGGGTCGGGGAGCTGTTTTTT.